This T cell receptor beta chain was captured in a study of cytomegalovirus exposure and HLA in healthy donors. In the PCR, 60 Vbeta and 13 Jbeta primers were used. The assay was immunoSEQ multiplex PCR, and TCRdb's table has in-frame clones only and misses some. Among roughly 100,000 clones listed, around four fifths were seen once. The CDR3 has 14 residues. V gave up 2 bases and J gave up 10 bases, with 13 bases separating them. Per the germline V gene, CDR1 is SGHDT and CDR2 is YYEEEE. The receptor was isolated from an older woman in good health and CMV-seronegative. The chain carries TRBV5-6 and TRBJ1-6; a weak D match, TRBD1 (5 bases). Sequencing was carried out using PBMCs. CDR3 DNA: TGTGCCAGCAGCTTCGGAGGGCAGGGCTCACCCCTCCACTTT. This codes for CASSFGGQGSPLHF.